This T cell receptor beta chain was recorded in a study of blood T cell repertoires in COVID-19. From germline, CDR1 is SGHVS and CDR2 FNYEAQ. With V trimmed by 1 base and J by 2 bases, 6 bases remained unmatched. This CDR3 comprises 16 residues. In the study's own analysis: Estimated nucleated cell counts came from reference gene primer amplification. Generated by immunoSEQ multiplex PCR, the TCRdb table keeps only in-frame clones and is missing some. That table is the source of V, J and clone size, and D and trimming were worked out from the DNA. The table includes some 270,000 clones, roughly 91% detected once.

This TCR was recovered from a woman aged 55-69 years who had recovered from COVID-19. The material sequenced was PBMCs or T cells enriched from blood (not recorded which). The rearrangement joins TRBV7-6 to TRBJ2-3, with TRBD2 matching 7 bases. The CDR3 is CASSLGAGVYTDTQYF. The CDR3 DNA is TGTGCCAGCAGCTTAGGCGCGGGAGTCTACACAGATACGCAGTATTTT.